These 31 T cell receptor beta chains originate from one sample sequenced in a study of T cell repertoires in cytomegalovirus infection. MiXCR was run by TCRdb on the reads, yielding one entry per CDR3 protein. This repertoire shows under 95,000 distinct CDR3 sequences, under 4.5% found once; its top ten account for 20% to 25%. Sequencing was performed on PBMCs. These receptors originate from a human donor in good health (CMV status not recorded). Some clones in this sample may be carry-over from other donors' samples.

At least ten counts were recorded for this clonotype. The V and J genes are TRBV7-2 and TRBJ2-1, with TRBD2 matching over 14 bases. CDR3 size: 15 residues. From germline, CDR1 is SGHTA and CDR2 FQGNSA. With 8 bases clipped from V and 9 bases from J, the junction kept 9 bases outside the gene matches. CDR3 nucleotides: TGTGCCAGCCAGATTAGACTAGCGGGGGGGAGTGAGCAGTTCTTC. Amino acid sequence: CASQIRLAGGSEQFF.

Many counts were recorded for this clonotype. This sequence joins TRBV7-8 and TRBJ1-4, with no clear D. The germline V gene encodes CDR1 SGHVS and CDR2 FQNEAQ. There are 14 residues in the CDR3. V dropped 1 base and J dropped 6 bases, with 9 bases sitting between them. Here the CDR3 reads CASSLEWVDEKLFF. The CDR3 nucleotides are TGTGCCAGCAGCTTAGAGTGGGTGGATGAAAAACTGTTTTTT.

This clonotype was seen ten or more times. The chain is built from TRBV18 and TRBJ1-3, with D possibly being TRBD1 (5 bases). V was shortened by 3 bases and J by 4 bases, with 10 bases between the two germline ends. This CDR3 spans 14 amino acids. Germline CDR1 KGHSH, CDR2 LQKENI. The CDR3 spells CASSPTQGGNTIYF. The CDR3 region has the DNA TGTGCCAGCTCACCGACCCAGGGAGGAAACACCATATATTTT. Based on the CDR3 plus reference TRBV18 and TRBJ1-3, the full variable domain is NAGVMQNPRHLVRRRGQEARLRCSPMKGHSHVYWYRQLPEEGLKFMVYLQKENIIDESGMPKERFSAEFPKEGPSILRIQQVVRGDSAAYFCASSPTQGGNTIYFGEGSWLTVV.

The V call is TRBV20-1, the J call TRBJ2-3; D might be TRBD2 (5 bases). This CDR3 contains 16 residues. In germline, CDR1 is DFQATT, CDR2 SNEGSKA (reference sequence). Trimming shortened V by 0 bases and J by 1 base, and 14 bases separated the two germline ends. CDR3 in DNA: TGCAGTGCTAGAGATTGGAGAGGGAGCGGCACAGATACGCAGTATTTT. It is translated as CSARDWRGSGTDTQYF.

This clonotype was seen once. This chain links TRBV20-1 with TRBJ2-4; perhaps TRBD2 as D (6 bases). From germline, CDR1 is DFQATT and CDR2 SNEGSKA (reference sequence). This CDR3 is 18 amino acids long. The CDR3 protein is CSRREMGGDIWAKNIQYF. The CDR3 nucleotides read TGCAGCAGACGGGAGATGGGGGGTGATATTTGGGCCAAAAACATTCAGTACTTC.

The chain combines TRBV7-9 with TRBJ2-1; D is perhaps TRBD1 (5 bases). The ends were cut back, 4 bases at V and 9 bases at J, with 10 bases in the middle. The CDR3 is made up of 12 amino acids. Germline V gene lookup returns CDR1 SEHNR and CDR2 FQNEAQ (reference sequence). In DNA form, the CDR3 reads TGTGCCAGCAGCTCCCAGGGTTTTGAGCAGTTCTTC. Protein product: CASSSQGFEQFF.

The table lists this clonotype with many counts. The chain carries TRBV7-3 and TRBJ1-2; 8 nucleotides match TRBD1. This CDR3 is 15 amino acids long. The V gene's germline CDR1 is SGHTA and CDR2 FQGTGA. Trimming at V came to 0 bases and at J to 6 bases, leaving 6 bases not matched to a gene. The DNA of the CDR3 is TGTGCCAGCAGCTTAACGGCAGGGGGCTTCAATGGCTACACCTTC. Amino acid sequence: CASSLTAGGFNGYTF.

This clonotype was seen many times. The V call is TRBV28, the J call TRBJ1-5, with a tentative D call TRBD1 (5 bases). The V end was cut by 3 bases, the J end by 5 bases, with 11 bases between. This CDR3 has 14 residues. Germline V CDR1 and CDR2: MDHEN, SYDVKM. The CDR3 DNA follows: TGTGCCAGCAGTTTGGGCAGGGCATATCAGCCCCAGCATTTT. Protein: CASSLGRAYQPQHF. The variable domain in full, with the rest retrieved from reference TRBV28 and TRBJ1-5, is DVKVTQSSRYLVKRTGEKVFLECVQDMDHENMFWYRQDPGLGLRLIYFSYDVKMKEKGDIPEGYSVSREKKERFSLILESASTNQTSMYLCASSLGRAYQPQHFGDGTRLSIL.

This clonotype was counted ten times or more. V gene TRBV11-2 combines with J gene TRBJ2-3; weak D call: TRBD1 (6 bases). Germline CDR1 is SGHAT and CDR2 is FQNNGV. The CDR3 is 15 residues long. Trimming shortened V by 0 bases and J by 4 bases, and 11 bases separated the two germline ends. The CDR3 protein is CASSLEGAGADTQYF. For the CDR3, the DNA is TGTGCCAGCAGCTTAGAGGGGGCGGGCGCAGATACGCAGTATTTT.

This clonotype was observed at least ten times. V gene TRBV28 combines with J gene TRBJ1-2, with D perhaps matching TRBD1 (6 bases). The V end lost 8 bases, the J end lost 3 bases, and 19 bases lay between the germline ends. Germline V gene data show CDR1 as MDHEN and CDR2 as SYDVKM. The CDR3 sequence is 15 residues long. CDR3 in DNA: TGTGCCAGCGGCACAGGGTACAATTCGGACTATGGCTACACCTTC. Translating it yields CASGTGYNSDYGYTF.

The table lists this clonotype with many counts. The V call is TRBV5-4, the J call TRBJ1-1; TRBD1 matches at 7 bases. V was pared by 5 bases and J by 0 bases, with 7 bases of the junction left unmatched. Germline V lookup: CDR1 SGHNT, CDR2 YYREEE (reference sequence). The CDR3 is 15 amino acids. The CDR3 loop is CASRVGTAMNTEAFF. The CDR3 DNA reads TGTGCCAGCAGGGTCGGGACAGCTATGAACACTGAAGCTTTCTTT. Filled out from reference TRBV5-4 and TRBJ1-1, the complete variable domain reads ETGVTQSPTHLIKTRGQQVTLRCSSQSGHNTVSWYQQALGQGPQFIFQYYREEENGRGNFPPRFSGLQFPNYSSELNVNALELDDSALYLCASRVGTAMNTEAFFGQGTRLTVV.

This clonotype appeared many times. The chain is built from TRBV7-2 and TRBJ1-1, with 7 bases lining up with TRBD1. V shed 5 bases, J shed 6 bases, and the junction held 6 bases outside the gene matches. The CDR3 is made up of 13 amino acids. CDR1 is SGHTA and CDR2 is FQGNSA in the germline V gene. CDR3 in amino acids: CASSPGTAPEAFF. The CDR3 DNA is TGTGCCAGCAGCCCGGGGACAGCCCCTGAAGCTTTCTTT.

This clonotype has a count of ten or more. V and J are TRBV6-8 and TRBJ2-3; 10 bases agree with TRBD2. V gave up 6 bases and J gave up 4 bases; unmatched junction bases: 7. CDR1 is MNHGY, CDR2 SAAAGT, per germline. The CDR3 is 15 residues long. CDR3 in amino acids: CASSNSGGASDTQYF. CDR3 DNA: TGTGCCAGCAGCAACAGCGGGGGGGCCTCAGATACGCAGTATTTT.

At least ten counts were recorded for this clonotype. The V and J genes are TRBV12-3 or TRBV12-4 and TRBJ1-5, with no clear D. This CDR3 spans 14 amino acids. The V end lost 4 bases, the J end lost 1 base, and 8 bases lay between the germline ends. Here the CDR3 reads CASSYSRSNQPQHF. CDR3 nucleotides: TGTGCCAGCAGTTATAGCCGGAGCAATCAGCCCCAGCATTTT.

This clonotype was seen at least ten times. This chain uses TRBV7-2 with TRBJ1-1; TRBD1 aligns across 9 bases. Losses at the gene ends were 2 bases for V and 11 bases for J; bases not matched to a gene: 3. The germline V gene encodes CDR1 SGHTA and CDR2 FQGNSA. The CDR3 totals 12 residues. Here the CDR3 reads CASSLSGTGAFF. DNA of the CDR3: TGTGCCAGCAGCTTATCCGGGACAGGGGCTTTCTTT. Supplemented by reference TRBV7-2 and TRBJ1-1, the full variable domain reads GAGVSQSPSNKVTEKGKDVELRCDPISGHTALYWYRQSLGQGLEFLIYFQGNSAPDKSGLPSDRFSAERTGGSVSTLTIQRTQQEDSAVYLCASSLSGTGAFFGQGTRLTVV.

This clonotype has at least ten counts. The chain carries TRBV7-2 and TRBJ2-1; 11 positions agree with TRBD2. J was trimmed by 5 bases and V by 2 bases; bases with no gene match: 2. Looked up from germline, CDR1 is SGHTA and CDR2 is FQGNSA. The CDR3 consists of 15 residues. CDR3 protein: CASSLTSGGNNEQFF. The CDR3 nucleotides read TGTGCCAGCAGCTTAACTAGCGGGGGAAACAATGAGCAGTTCTTC.

This clonotype has a count of ten or more. CDR3 sequence: CASSSSRGRKGNQPQHF. The CDR3 DNA reads TGTGCCAGCAGCTCCTCCAGGGGGCGGAAGGGCAATCAGCCCCAGCATTTT. The gene calls are TRBV7-2 and TRBJ1-5; 8 nucleotides agree with TRBD1. The CDR3 length is 17 residues. After removal of 4 bases from V and 2 bases from J, the junction contained 10 bases not matched to a gene. Germline V gene lookup returns CDR1 SGHTA and CDR2 FQGNSA.

In its sample, this clonotype was seen a few times. This chain uses TRBV28 with TRBJ1-5; no definite D call. Germline assignment: CDR1 MDHEN and CDR2 SYDVKM. With 6 bases removed from V and 5 bases from J, the gap between germline ends came to 11 bases. The CDR3 spans 13 residues. CDR3 in amino acids: CASRKADYQPQHF. The CDR3 DNA is TGTGCCAGCAGAAAGGCAGACTATCAGCCCCAGCATTTT.

The chain recombines TRBV7-2 with TRBJ2-1; TRBD2 matches 9 bases. The CDR3 is made up of 14 amino acids. The V gene end was trimmed by 3 bases and the J gene end by 10 bases; junction bases not matched to a gene: 7. Per germline, CDR1 SGHTA and CDR2 FQGNSA. The CDR3 spells CASSFRGRAAEQFF. CDR3 sequence (DNA): TGTGCCAGCAGCTTTCGCGGGAGGGCCGCAGAGCAGTTCTTC. The whole variable domain, remainder taken from reference TRBV7-2 and TRBJ2-1, is GAGVSQSPSNKVTEKGKDVELRCDPISGHTALYWYRQSLGQGLEFLIYFQGNSAPDKSGLPSDRFSAERTGGSVSTLTIQRTQQEDSAVYLCASSFRGRAAEQFFGPGTRLTVL.

Ten or more counts support this clonotype. The gene calls are TRBV25-1 and TRBJ1-1, with 7 bases matching TRBD1. The CDR3 consists of 13 residues. Germline CDR1 and CDR2: MGHDK and SYGVNS. V lost 5 bases to trimming and J lost 5 bases; unmatched junction nucleotides: 5. The CDR3 bases are TGTGCCAGCAGTCTGACAGGGTTGACTGAAGCTTTCTTT. Its protein product is CASSLTGLTEAFF.

In its sample, this clonotype was seen a few times. The V call is TRBV29-1, the J call TRBJ2-1, with D maybe TRBD2 (5 bases). V was cut by 3 bases and J by 3 bases, with 6 bases left in between. Germline-derived CDR1 and CDR2 are SQVTM and ANQGSEA. This CDR3 is built from 12 residues. The CDR3 here is CSVEGVYNEQFF. The CDR3 DNA follows: TGCAGCGTTGAGGGAGTCTACAATGAGCAGTTCTTC.

This clonotype was seen repeatedly, ten times or more. The chain has TRBV7-8 and TRBJ2-3; the D is unclear. V lost 3 bases and J lost 2, with 12 bases in between. The CDR3 contains 15 residues. CDR1 is SGHVS, CDR2 FQNEAQ, per germline. The CDR3 loop reads CASSFSPKPTDTQYF. Written as DNA, the CDR3 is TGTGCCAGCAGCTTTTCACCTAAGCCCACAGATACGCAGTATTTT. The full variable domain, completed using reference TRBV7-8 and TRBJ2-3, is GAGVSQSPRYKVAKRGQDVALRCDPISGHVSLFWYQQALGQGPEFLTYFQNEAQLDKSGLPSDRFFAERPEGSVSTLKIQRTQQEDSAVYLCASSFSPKPTDTQYFGPGTRLTVL.

This clonotype was found many times. This chain uses TRBV7-2 with TRBJ1-5, with D tentatively TRBD1 (6 bases). Trimming took off 3 bases at V and 7 bases at J, with 10 bases between the two ends. Germline CDR1 and CDR2: SGHTA and FQGNSA. CDR3 size: 13 residues. The CDR3 region has the DNA TGTGCCAGCAGCTTCAGGGGTTACCAGCCCCAGCATTTT. Residues: CASSFRGYQPQHF.

At least ten counts were recorded for this clonotype. The rearrangement links TRBV7-8 to TRBJ1-2; D may be TRBD1 (6 bases). V dropped 2 bases and J dropped 10 bases, with 11 bases sitting between them. This CDR3 comprises 12 residues. Per germline, CDR1 SGHVS and CDR2 FQNEAQ. In DNA, the CDR3 is TGTGCCAGCAGCTTACTACCAGGGGTCTACACCTTC. It encodes CASSLLPGVYTF.

This clonotype was seen ten or more times. The V and J genes are TRBV5-1 and TRBJ2-4, with a tentative D call TRBD1 (5 bases). Germline V gene data show CDR1 as SGHRS and CDR2 as YFSETQ. The V gene lost 5 bases and the J gene lost 6 bases, with 15 bases spanning the gap. The CDR3 is 14 amino acids. Here the CDR3 DNA reads TGCGCCAGCAGGACGACAGCCCCGGGAAACATTCAGTACTTC. Residues: CASRTTAPGNIQYF.

This clonotype has at least ten counts. The chain links TRBV12-3 or TRBV12-4 to TRBJ1-1, with D perhaps matching TRBD1 (6 bases). Trimming stripped 2 bases from V and 2 bases from J, with 9 bases between. The CDR3 is 14 amino acids. CDR3 in DNA: TGTGCCAGCAGTTTAACAGGGCCTAACACTGAAGCTTTCTTT. It yields the protein CASSLTGPNTEAFF.

This clonotype was detected many times. The chain carries TRBV6-2 or TRBV6-3 and TRBJ1-5; 7 bases agree with TRBD1. The length of the CDR3 is 17 residues. V was pared by 5 bases and J by 2 bases, with 12 bases of the junction left unmatched. From germline, CDR1 is MNHEY and CDR2 SVGEGT. Written as DNA, the CDR3 is TGTGCCAGCAGTCCCAGGGGGGCCGGGTGGGGCAATCAGCCCCAGCATTTT. Protein sequence: CASSPRGAGWGNQPQHF.

This clonotype was seen many times. J is TRBJ2-1 and V is TRBV12-5; tentatively, D is TRBD1 (6 bases). V lost 6 bases to trimming and J lost 7 bases, with 19 bases between them. The CDR3 is 15 amino acids. Germline CDR1 is LGHNT and CDR2 is FRNRAP. Here the CDR3 DNA reads TGTGCTAGTGGCCACTCGGCAGGGGCGGTAAATGAGCAGTTCTTC. This gives the protein CASGHSAGAVNEQFF.

This clonotype was detected many times. The V and J genes are TRBV7-2 and TRBJ2-3; D perhaps matches TRBD2 (5 bases). Trimming pared 5 bases from V and 2 bases from J, leaving 11 bases between. Germline CDR1 and CDR2: SGHTA and FQGNSA. The CDR3 is 14 amino acids. DNA for the CDR3: TGTGCCAGCAGCCCTGGAGGTTACACAGATACGCAGTATTTT. This codes for CASSPGGYTDTQYF.

This clonotype has a handful of counts. The chain is built from TRBV29-1 and TRBJ2-3, with 7 positions matching TRBD2. The germline gives CDR1 SQVTM, CDR2 ANQGSEA. Trimming at V came to 5 bases and at J to 4 bases, leaving 6 bases not matched to a gene. The CDR3 contains 13 residues. DNA of the CDR3: TGCAGCGTTAAACGGGGGGTGCCAGATACGCAGTATTTT. Its translation: CSVKRGVPDTQYF.

This clonotype showed up many times. V is TRBV28 and J is TRBJ2-7; D unresolved. CDR3 size: 11 residues. V dropped 6 bases and J dropped 6 bases, with 9 bases sitting between them. CDR1 is MDHEN, CDR2 SYDVKM, per germline. The CDR3 coding sequence is TGTGCCAGCAGCCCCGCGGCCGAGCAGTACTTC. This gives the protein CASSPAAEQYF.